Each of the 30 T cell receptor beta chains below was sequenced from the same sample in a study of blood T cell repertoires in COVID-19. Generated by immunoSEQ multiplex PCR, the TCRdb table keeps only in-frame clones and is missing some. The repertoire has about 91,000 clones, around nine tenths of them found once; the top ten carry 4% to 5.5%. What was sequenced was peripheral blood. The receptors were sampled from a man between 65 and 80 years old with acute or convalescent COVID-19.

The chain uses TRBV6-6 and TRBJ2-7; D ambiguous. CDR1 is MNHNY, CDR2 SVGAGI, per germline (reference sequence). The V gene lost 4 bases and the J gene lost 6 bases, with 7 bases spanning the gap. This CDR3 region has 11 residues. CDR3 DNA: TGTGCCAGCAGTTCTGGGCGCGAGCAGTACTTC. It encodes CASSSGREQYF.

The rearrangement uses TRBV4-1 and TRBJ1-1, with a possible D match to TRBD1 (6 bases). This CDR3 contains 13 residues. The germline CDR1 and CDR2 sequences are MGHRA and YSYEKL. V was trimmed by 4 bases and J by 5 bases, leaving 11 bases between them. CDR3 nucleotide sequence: TGCGCCAGCAGCCGGGAAAGGGGGACTGAAGCTTTCTTT. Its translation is CASSRERGTEAFF.

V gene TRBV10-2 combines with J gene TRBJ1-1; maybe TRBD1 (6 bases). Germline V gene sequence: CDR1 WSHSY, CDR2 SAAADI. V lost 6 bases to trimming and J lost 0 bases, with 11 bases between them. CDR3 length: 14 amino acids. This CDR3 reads CASRLTGMNTEAFF. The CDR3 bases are TGCGCCAGCAGATTGACAGGCATGAACACTGAAGCTTTCTTT.

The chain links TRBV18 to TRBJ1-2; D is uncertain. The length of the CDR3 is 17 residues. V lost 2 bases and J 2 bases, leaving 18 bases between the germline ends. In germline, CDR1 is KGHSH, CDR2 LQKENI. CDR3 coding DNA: TGTGCCAGCTCACCATTGCCCGCGGTGCCGGAGAACTATGGCTACACCTTC. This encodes CASSPLPAVPENYGYTF.

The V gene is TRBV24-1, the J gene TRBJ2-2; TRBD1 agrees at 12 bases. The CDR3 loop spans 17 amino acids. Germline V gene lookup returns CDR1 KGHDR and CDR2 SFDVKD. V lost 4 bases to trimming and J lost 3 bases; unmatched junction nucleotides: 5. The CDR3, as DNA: TGTGCCACCAGTGACCCGGGACAGGGGGCCGACACCGGGGAGCTGTTTTTT. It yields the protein CATSDPGQGADTGELFF.

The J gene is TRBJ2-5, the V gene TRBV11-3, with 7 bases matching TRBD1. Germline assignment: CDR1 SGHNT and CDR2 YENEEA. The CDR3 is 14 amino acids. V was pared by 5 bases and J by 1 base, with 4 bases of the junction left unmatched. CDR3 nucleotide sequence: TGTGCCAGCAGCACGGGGACAGCCCAAGAGACCCAGTACTTC. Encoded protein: CASSTGTAQETQYF.

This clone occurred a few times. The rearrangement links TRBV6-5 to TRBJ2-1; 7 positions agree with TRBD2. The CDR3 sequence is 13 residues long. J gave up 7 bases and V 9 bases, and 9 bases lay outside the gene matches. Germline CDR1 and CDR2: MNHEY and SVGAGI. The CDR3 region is CASWGGIGNEQFF. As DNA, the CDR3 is TGTGCCAGTTGGGGGGGGATTGGGAATGAGCAGTTCTTC.

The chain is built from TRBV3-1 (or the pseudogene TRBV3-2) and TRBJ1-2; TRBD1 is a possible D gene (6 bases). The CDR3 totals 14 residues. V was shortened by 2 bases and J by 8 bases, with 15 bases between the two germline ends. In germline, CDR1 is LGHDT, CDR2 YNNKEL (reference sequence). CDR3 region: CASSQTQGRNGYTF. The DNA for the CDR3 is TGTGCCAGCAGCCAAACTCAGGGGCGGAACGGCTACACCTTC.

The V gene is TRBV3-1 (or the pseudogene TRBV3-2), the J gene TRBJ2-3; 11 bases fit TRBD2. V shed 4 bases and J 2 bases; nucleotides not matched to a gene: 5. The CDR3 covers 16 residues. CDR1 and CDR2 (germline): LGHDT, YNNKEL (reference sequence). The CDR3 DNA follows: TGTGCCAGCAGCCTTAGCGGGGGGGCGTTCACAGATACGCAGTATTTT. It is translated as CASSLSGGAFTDTQYF.

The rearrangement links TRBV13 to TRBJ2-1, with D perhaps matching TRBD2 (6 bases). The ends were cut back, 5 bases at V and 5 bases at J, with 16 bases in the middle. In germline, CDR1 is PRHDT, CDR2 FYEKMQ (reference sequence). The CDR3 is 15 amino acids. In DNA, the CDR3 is TGTGCCAGCAGCCAAACGGGGCTAGCGCACAATGAGCAGTTCTTC. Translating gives CASSQTGLAHNEQFF.

CDR3 sequence: CASQGTGGAGAFF. The CDR3 DNA is TGTGCCAGCCAAGGGACAGGGGGCGCGGGAGCTTTCTTT. This chain links TRBV12-3 or TRBV12-4 with TRBJ1-1; TRBD1 matches 12 bases. V was clipped by 8 bases and J by 10 bases; unmatched bases: 8. This CDR3 has 13 residues.

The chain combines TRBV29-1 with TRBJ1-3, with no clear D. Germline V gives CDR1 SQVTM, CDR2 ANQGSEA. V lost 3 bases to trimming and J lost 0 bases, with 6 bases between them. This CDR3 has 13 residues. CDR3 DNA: TGCAGCGTTGAGGGCAACTCTGGAAACACCATATATTTT. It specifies CSVEGNSGNTIYF.

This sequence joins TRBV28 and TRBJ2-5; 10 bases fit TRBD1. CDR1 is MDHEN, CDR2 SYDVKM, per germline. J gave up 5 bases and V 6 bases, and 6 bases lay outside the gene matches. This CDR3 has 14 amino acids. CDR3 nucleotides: TGTGCCAGCAGCGGACAGGGGGAAGGTGAGACCCAGTACTTC. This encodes CASSGQGEGETQYF. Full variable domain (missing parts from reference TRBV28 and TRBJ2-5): DVKVTQSSRYLVKRTGEKVFLECVQDMDHENMFWYRQDPGLGLRLIYFSYDVKMKEKGDIPEGYSVSREKKERFSLILESASTNQTSMYLCASSGQGEGETQYFGPGTRLLVL.

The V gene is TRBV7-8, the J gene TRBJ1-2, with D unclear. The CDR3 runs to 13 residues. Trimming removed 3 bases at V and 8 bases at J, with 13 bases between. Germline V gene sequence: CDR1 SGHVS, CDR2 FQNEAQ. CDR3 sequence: CASSFNPGRGYTF. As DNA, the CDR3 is TGTGCCAGCAGCTTTAATCCGGGTAGAGGCTACACCTTC.

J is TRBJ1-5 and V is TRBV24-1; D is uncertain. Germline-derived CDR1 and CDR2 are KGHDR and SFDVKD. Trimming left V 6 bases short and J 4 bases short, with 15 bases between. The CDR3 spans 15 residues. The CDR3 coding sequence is TGTGCCACCAGTTCGGGGAGTAGGAGTAATCAGCCCCAGCATTTT. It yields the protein CATSSGSRSNQPQHF.

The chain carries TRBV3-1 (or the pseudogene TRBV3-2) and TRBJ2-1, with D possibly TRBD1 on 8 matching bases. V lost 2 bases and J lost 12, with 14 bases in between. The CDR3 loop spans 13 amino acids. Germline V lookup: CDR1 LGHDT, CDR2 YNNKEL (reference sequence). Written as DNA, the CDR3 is TGTGCCAGCAGCCAAACAGGGGGGGATATGCAGTTCTTC. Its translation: CASSQTGGDMQFF.

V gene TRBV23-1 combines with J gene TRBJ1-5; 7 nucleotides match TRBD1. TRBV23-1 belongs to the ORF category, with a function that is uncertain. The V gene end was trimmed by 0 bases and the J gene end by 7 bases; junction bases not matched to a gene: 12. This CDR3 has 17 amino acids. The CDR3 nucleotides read TGCGCCAGCAGTCAATCGGGACAGAAGATCCGCGGGCAGCCCCAGCATTTT. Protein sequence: CASSQSGQKIRGQPQHF.

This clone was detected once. CDR3 region: CASSLGGVNSPLHF. The CDR3 region has the DNA TGTGCCAGCAGTTTGGGGGGGGTGAATTCACCCCTCCACTTT. The rearrangement uses TRBV28 and TRBJ1-6, with D possibly being TRBD1 (5 bases). The germline CDR1 and CDR2 sequences are MDHEN and SYDVKM. V lost 3 bases and J 7 bases, leaving 10 bases between the germline ends. The CDR3 spans 14 residues. Looking up the rest from reference TRBV28 and TRBJ1-6 gives the full variable domain: DVKVTQSSRYLVKRTGEKVFLECVQDMDHENMFWYRQDPGLGLRLIYFSYDVKMKEKGDIPEGYSVSREKKERFSLILESASTNQTSMYLCASSLGGVNSPLHFGNGTRLTVT.

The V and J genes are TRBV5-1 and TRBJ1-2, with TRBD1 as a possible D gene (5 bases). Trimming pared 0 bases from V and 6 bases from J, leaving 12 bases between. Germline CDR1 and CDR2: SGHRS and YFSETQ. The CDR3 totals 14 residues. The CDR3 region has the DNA TGCGCCAGCAGCTTGGTTCCAGGGTCTCATGGCTACACCTTC. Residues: CASSLVPGSHGYTF.

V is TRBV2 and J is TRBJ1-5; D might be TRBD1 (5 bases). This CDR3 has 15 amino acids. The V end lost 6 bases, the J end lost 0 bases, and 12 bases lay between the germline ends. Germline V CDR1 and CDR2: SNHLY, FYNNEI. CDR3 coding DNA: TGTGCCAGCAGACCAGGGTCGGGTAGCAATCAGCCCCAGCATTTT. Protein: CASRPGSGSNQPQHF.

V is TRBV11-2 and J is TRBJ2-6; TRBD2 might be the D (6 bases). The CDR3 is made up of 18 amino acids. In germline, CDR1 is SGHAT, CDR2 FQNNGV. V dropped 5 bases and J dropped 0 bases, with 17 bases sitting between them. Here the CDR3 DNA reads TGTGCCAGCAGCAGACGGGACTTATTGAGCTCTGGGGCCAACGTCCTGACTTTC. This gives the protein CASSRRDLLSSGANVLTF. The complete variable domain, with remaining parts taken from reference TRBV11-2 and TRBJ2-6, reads EAGVAQSPRYKIIEKRQSVAFWCNPISGHATLYWYQQILGQGPKLLIQFQNNGVVDDSQLPKDRFSAERLKGVDSTLKIQPAKLEDSAVYLCASSRRDLLSSGANVLTFGAGSRLTVL.

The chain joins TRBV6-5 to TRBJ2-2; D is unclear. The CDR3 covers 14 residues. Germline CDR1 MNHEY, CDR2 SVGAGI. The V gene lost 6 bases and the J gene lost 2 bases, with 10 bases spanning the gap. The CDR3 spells CASSINTNTGELFF. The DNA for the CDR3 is TGTGCCAGCAGCATTAACACCAACACCGGGGAGCTGTTTTTT.

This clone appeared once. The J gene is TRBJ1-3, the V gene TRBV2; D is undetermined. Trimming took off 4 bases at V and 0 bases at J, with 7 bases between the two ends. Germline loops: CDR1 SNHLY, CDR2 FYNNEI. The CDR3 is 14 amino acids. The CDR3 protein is CASSVAGSGNTIYF. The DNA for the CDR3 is TGTGCCAGCAGTGTGGCGGGCTCTGGAAACACCATATATTTT.

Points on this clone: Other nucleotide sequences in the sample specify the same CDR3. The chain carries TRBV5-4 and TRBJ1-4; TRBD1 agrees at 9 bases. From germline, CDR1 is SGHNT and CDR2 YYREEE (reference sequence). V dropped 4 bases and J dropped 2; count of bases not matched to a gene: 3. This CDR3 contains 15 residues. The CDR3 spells CASSSGQGTNEKLFF. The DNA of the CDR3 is TGTGCCAGCAGCAGTGGACAGGGGACTAATGAAAAACTGTTTTTT. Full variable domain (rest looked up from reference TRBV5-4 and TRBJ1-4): ETGVTQSPTHLIKTRGQQVTLRCSSQSGHNTVSWYQQALGQGPQFIFQYYREEENGRGNFPPRFSGLQFPNYSSELNVNALELDDSALYLCASSSGQGTNEKLFFGSGTQLSVL.

The CDR3 region is CASSLKGYDGYTF. As DNA, the CDR3 is TGCGCCAGCAGCTTGAAGGGGTACGATGGCTACACCTTC. The gene calls are TRBV5-1 and TRBJ1-2, with a weak D call TRBD1 (5 bases). From germline, CDR1 is SGHRS and CDR2 YFSETQ. V was shortened by 1 base and J by 6 bases, with 10 bases between the two germline ends. CDR3 length: 13 amino acids.

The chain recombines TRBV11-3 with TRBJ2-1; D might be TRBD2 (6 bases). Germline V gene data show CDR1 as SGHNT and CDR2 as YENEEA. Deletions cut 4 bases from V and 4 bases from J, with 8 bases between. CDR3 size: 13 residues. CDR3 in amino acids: CASSSGLYNEQFF. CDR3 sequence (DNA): TGTGCCAGCAGCTCGGGACTGTACAATGAGCAGTTCTTC.

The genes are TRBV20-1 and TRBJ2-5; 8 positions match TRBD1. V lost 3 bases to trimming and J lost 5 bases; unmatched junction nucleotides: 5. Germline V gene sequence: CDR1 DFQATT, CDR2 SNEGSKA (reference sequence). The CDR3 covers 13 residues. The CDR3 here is CSASAGGEETQYF. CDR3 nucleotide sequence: TGCAGTGCTAGTGCAGGGGGCGAGGAGACCCAGTACTTC.

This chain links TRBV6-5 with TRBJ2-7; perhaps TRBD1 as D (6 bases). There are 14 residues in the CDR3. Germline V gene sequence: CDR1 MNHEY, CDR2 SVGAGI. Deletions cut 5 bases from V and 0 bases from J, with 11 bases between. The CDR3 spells CASSNDRSSYEQYF. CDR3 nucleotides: TGTGCCAGCAGTAATGACAGGAGCTCCTACGAGCAGTACTTC.

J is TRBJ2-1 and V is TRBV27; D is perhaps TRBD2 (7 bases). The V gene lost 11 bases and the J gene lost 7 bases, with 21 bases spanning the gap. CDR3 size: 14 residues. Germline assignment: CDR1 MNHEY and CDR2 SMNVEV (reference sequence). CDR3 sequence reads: CASKGGGPGNEQFF. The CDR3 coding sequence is TGTGCCTCTAAAGGGGGGGGGCCAGGGAATGAGCAGTTCTTC.

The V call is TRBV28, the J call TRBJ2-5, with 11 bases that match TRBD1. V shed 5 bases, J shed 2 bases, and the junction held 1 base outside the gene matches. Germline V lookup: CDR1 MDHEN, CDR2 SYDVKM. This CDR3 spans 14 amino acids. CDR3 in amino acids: CASSRDRGQETQYF. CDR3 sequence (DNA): TGTGCCAGCAGTCGGGACAGGGGGCAAGAGACCCAGTACTTC.